The 8 T cell receptor beta chains listed next were all sequenced from one sample in a study of blood T cell repertoires in COVID-19. Only in-frame clones appear in the TCRdb table, and some are missing; sequencing was by immunoSEQ multiplex PCR. The sample lists approximately 130,000 clones, roughly four fifths occurring once. Sequenced sample: peripheral blood. These receptors were collected from a human donor in a cohort sampled during active COVID-19.

The chain uses TRBV15 and TRBJ1-2; 11 bases line up with TRBD1. CDR3 length: 14 residues. Germline V gene data show CDR1 as LNHNV and CDR2 as YYDKDF (reference sequence). V dropped 4 bases and J dropped 8; count of bases not matched to a gene: 6. The CDR3 nucleotides read TGTGCCACCAGCAACGGACAGGGGGCGCGGGGCTACACCTTC. Protein sequence: CATSNGQGARGYTF.

As concerns this clone: A read error may produce the germline difference seen at one junction end. Other DNA variants within this sample encode the same CDR3. The chain recombines TRBV28 with TRBJ2-7, with TRBD1 matching over 9 bases. The CDR3 totals 16 residues. Germline-derived CDR1 and CDR2 are MDHEN and SYDVKM. DNA for the CDR3: TGTGCCAGCAGTCCGCCGACAGGGGGTTCTAGGGACGAGCAGTATTTC. It specifies CASSPPTGGSRDEQYF.

The chain is built from TRBV4-1 and TRBJ1-6; D is perhaps TRBD1 (6 bases). CDR1 and CDR2 from the germline V gene are MGHRA and YSYEKL. With 4 bases removed from V and 2 bases from J, the gap between germline ends came to 15 bases. The CDR3 spans 17 residues. The CDR3 loop reads CASSPLRGGAYNSPLHF. CDR3 sequence (DNA): TGCGCCAGCAGCCCCCTGAGGGGGGGCGCCTATAATTCACCCCTCCACTTT.

CDR3 protein: CASSPQGRGVSYEQYF. The DNA for the CDR3 is TGTGCCAGCTCACCACAAGGCAGGGGCGTCTCCTACGAGCAGTACTTC. The chain combines TRBV18 with TRBJ2-7; TRBD1 might be the D (6 bases). Germline V CDR1 and CDR2: KGHSH, LQKENI. V lost 1 base, J lost 0 bases, and 13 bases lay in between. This CDR3 region has 16 residues.

The chain couples TRBV5-1 to TRBJ2-1; 8 bases fit TRBD2. V shed 4 bases, J shed 0 bases, and the junction held 6 bases outside the gene matches. The CDR3 has 16 amino acids. Germline values: CDR1 SGHRS, CDR2 YFSETQ. Here the CDR3 DNA reads TGCGCCAGCAGCCCGGTCGGGGGGGCCTCCTACAATGAGCAGTTCTTC. This codes for CASSPVGGASYNEQFF.

This clone was counted once. This chain links TRBV19 with TRBJ2-7; possible D gene TRBD2, 6 bases. V lost 0 bases and J lost 6, with 12 bases in between. Germline-derived CDR1 and CDR2 are LNHDA and SQIVND (reference sequence). The length of the CDR3 is 14 residues. In DNA, the CDR3 is TGTGCCAGTAGTATAGAGTTAGGCGGGGTCGAGCAGTACTTC. Its translation is CASSIELGGVEQYF.

The chain uses TRBV7-2 and TRBJ2-7; unclear D gene. The CDR3 is 15 amino acids. CDR1 and CDR2 (germline): SGHTA, FQGNSA. V was cut by 3 bases and J by 6 bases, with 18 bases left in between. CDR3 protein: CASSFLVYPYGEQYF. In nucleotides, the CDR3 is TGTGCCAGCAGCTTCCTAGTCTACCCCTACGGCGAGCAGTACTTC.

In nucleotides, the CDR3 is TGTGCCAGTAGTCCGAGACAGGGGAATCAGCCCCAGCATTTT. Amino acid sequence: CASSPRQGNQPQHF. This chain uses TRBV19 with TRBJ1-5, with 8 nucleotides matching TRBD1. V lost 5 bases and J lost 4; bases outside the gene matches: 4. Germline loops: CDR1 LNHDA, CDR2 SQIVND (reference sequence). CDR3 length equals 14 residues.